This TCR beta chain was obtained from a study of regulatory T cells in long-lasting Graves disease. Whole-study results and caveats: Persistent Graves' patients showed a TCR diversity that was lower than that of newly diagnosed ones. Persistent patients shared about 2,800 public clonotypes among themselves. Newly diagnosed patients shared fewer, at some 900. It was in persistent disease that TRBV28, TRBJ1-2 and TRBJ2-5 were favored.

Germline V CDR1 and CDR2: ENHRY, SYGVKD. V was trimmed by 3 bases and J by 2 bases, leaving 10 bases between them. This CDR3 is built from 15 residues. Assembly of TCR beta libraries relied on iRepertoire HTBI primers together with Arm-PCR of CDR3 regions. TCRdb reanalysed the multiplex PCR reads using MiXCR and keeps one entry per CDR3 protein. The sample includes under 250,000 distinct CDR3 sequences, just over 20% of them seen just once. Stated time point: newly diagnosed GD, antithyroid drugs for less than 3 months. From PBMCs, RNA was extracted and then used to make the TCR library. A remark on this clonotype: Antigen specificity is unknown.

The chain uses TRBV10-3 and TRBJ2-2, with a possible D match to TRBD2 (5 bases). Sequenced here: peripheral blood mononuclear cells (PBMCs), sampled at new diagnosis, from a patient treated with antithyroid drugs. The receptor was derived from a female donor with Graves disease. For the CDR3, the DNA is TGTGCCATCAGTGACGTAGCGTTAAACACCGGGGAGCTGTTTTTT. The encoded protein is CAISDVALNTGELFF.